This TCR beta chain was recovered during a study of radiation and T cells in renal cell carcinoma. The time point was: blood 4 weeks post-SBRT, at nephrectomy. As for treatment: 15 Gy SBRT to primary tumor, nephrectomy 4 weeks later. Clear cell pathology was present in this patient's renal cell carcinoma. CDR1 and CDR2 from the germline V gene are KGHSH and LQKENI. V lost 5 bases, J lost 0 bases, and 5 bases stayed unmatched. The CDR3 extends over 16 amino acids. This table comes from immunoSEQ multiplex PCR, and its TCRdb copy is limited to in-frame clones, with some not included. This table holds 80,000 or so clones, approximately 90% found once.

This material consisted of blood, taken from a patient whose treatment included radiotherapy and nephrectomy. The source is a woman between 65 and 79 years old with renal cell carcinoma. The chain uses TRBV18 and TRBJ1-4; 8 bases are shared with TRBD1. Here the CDR3 reads CASSTTGGATNEKLFF. The CDR3 coding sequence is TGTGCCAGCTCAACTACAGGGGGTGCAACTAATGAAAAACTGTTTTTT.